Here is one T cell receptor beta chain with its context. Its specificity is not known. These data belong to a study of shared clonotypes between healthy human individuals. Study-level background: Each donor had three CD4 naive, three CD4 memory, two CD8 naive and one CD8 memory plate.

The V gene end was trimmed by 0 bases and the J gene end by 6 bases; junction bases not matched to a gene: 3. From germline, CDR1 is ENHRY and CDR2 SYGVKD. CDR3 size: 15 residues. Replicate PCRs run on sorted subsets employed approximately 0.2 ug DNA, about 27,000 T cell genomes. The data were produced by immunoSEQ multiplex PCR, yet TCRdb's version contains in-frame clones alone and is incomplete. The data hold approximately 1,500,000 clones, with roughly 96% observed a single time. Overall study results and limits: Collection of samples was limited to blood; tissue repertoires likely differ. Non-shared clonotypes were found to have lower generation probabilities than the clonotypes that were shared by all four of the sorted-subset donors.

The chain joins TRBV10-3 to TRBJ2-2, with 8 bases that match TRBD1. The sequenced material came from naive CD4+ T cells sorted from blood. The subset: CD45RA+ positively selected. The receptor comes from a young man in good health. CDR3 nucleotide sequence: TGTGCCATCAGTGAGTCCACAGGGGGAGCCGGGGAGCTGTTTTTT. Translated, it gives CAISESTGGAGELFF.